This T cell receptor (beta chain) was identified in a study of CD8 T cells in Susac syndrome. Trimming cost V 6 bases and J 4 bases, with 7 bases left between them. The CDR3 spans 13 residues. With random hexamers, reverse transcription was performed on about 0.5 to 1 ug of RNA. A single record per CDR3 protein comes from TCRdb applying MiXCR to the immunoSEQ multiplex PCR reads. Here the sample spans approximately 140,000 distinct CDR3 sequences, 80% being singletons. The multiple sclerosis controls, all treatment-naive patients, had relapsing-remitting disease that was stable or active. This sequence was found in a human donor with multiple sclerosis. The sample consisted of CD8+ T cells from PBMCs. The J gene is TRBJ1-6, the V gene TRBV12-3 or TRBV12-4; D is unclear. The CDR3 loop is CASRKGYNSPLHF. As DNA, the CDR3 is TGTGCCAGCAGAAAAGGGTATAATTCACCCCTCCACTTT.